The clone carrying this TCR beta chain was observed a few times. The sample comes from a study of PD-L1 blockade in urothelial cancer. The wider study: Male sex and bladder-origin urothelial cancer characterized about 85% of the 29 patients. Median T cell yield per blood sample was about 150,000 cells.

This CDR3 has 15 amino acids. The J segment lost 4 bases and the V segment lost 6 bases, leaving 6 bases of the junction unmatched. Per the germline V gene, CDR1 is MGHRA and CDR2 is YSYEKL. Time point indicated: peripheral blood 6 weeks after treatment start. Each patient gave between 1 and 8 samples, pretreatment and on-treatment. Templates that were synthetic TCR analogs were spiked into each PCR. Clones were read by immunoSEQ multiplex PCR, and TCRdb kept only the in-frame ones, dropping some. Here the sample spans roughly 50,000 clones, approximately 80% being singletons. The material was PBMCs, obtained around atezolizumab (anti-PD-L1) treatment. The sequence was obtained from a man in his sixties or seventies with urothelial cancer. The chain combines TRBV4-1 with TRBJ2-7; the match to TRBD2 covers 13 bases. The DNA for the CDR3 is TGCGCCAGCAGGTTCGGACTAGCGGGAGTATACGAGCAGTACTTC. As protein: CASRFGLAGVYEQYF.